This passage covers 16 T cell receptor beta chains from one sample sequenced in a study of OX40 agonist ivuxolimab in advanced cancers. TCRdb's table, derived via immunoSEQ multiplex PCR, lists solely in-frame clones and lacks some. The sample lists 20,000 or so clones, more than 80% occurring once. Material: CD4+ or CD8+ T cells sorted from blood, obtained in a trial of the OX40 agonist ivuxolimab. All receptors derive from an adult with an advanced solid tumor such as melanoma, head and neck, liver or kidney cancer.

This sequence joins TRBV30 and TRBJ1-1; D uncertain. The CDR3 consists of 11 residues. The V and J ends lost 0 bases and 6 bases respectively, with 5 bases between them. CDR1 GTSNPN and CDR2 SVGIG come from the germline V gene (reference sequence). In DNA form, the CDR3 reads TGTGCCTGGAGTGTATTCGCTGAAGCTTTCTTT. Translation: CAWSVFAEAFF.

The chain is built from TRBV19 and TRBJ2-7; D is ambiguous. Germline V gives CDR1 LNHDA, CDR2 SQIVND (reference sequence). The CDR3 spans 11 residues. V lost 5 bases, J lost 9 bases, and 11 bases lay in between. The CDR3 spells CASSLGIRQYF. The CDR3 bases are TGTGCCAGTAGTTTGGGAATTCGGCAGTACTTC. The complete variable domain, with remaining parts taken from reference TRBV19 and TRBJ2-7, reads DGGITQSPKYLFRKEGQNVTLSCEQNLNHDAMYWYRQDPGQGLRLIYYSQIVNDFQKGDIAEGYSVSREKKESFPLTVTSAQKNPTAFYLCASSLGIRQYFGPGTRLTVT.

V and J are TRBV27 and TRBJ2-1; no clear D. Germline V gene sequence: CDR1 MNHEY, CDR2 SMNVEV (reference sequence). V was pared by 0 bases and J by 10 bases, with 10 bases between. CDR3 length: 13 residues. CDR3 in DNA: TGTGCCAGCAGTTTATCGACACTACGGGAGCAGTTCTTC. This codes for CASSLSTLREQFF.

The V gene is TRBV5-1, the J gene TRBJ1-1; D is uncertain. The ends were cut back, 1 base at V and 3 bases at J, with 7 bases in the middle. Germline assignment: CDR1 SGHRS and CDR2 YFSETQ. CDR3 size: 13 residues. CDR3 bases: TGCGCCAGCAGCTTGTACACGGACACTGAAGCTTTCTTT. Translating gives CASSLYTDTEAFF.

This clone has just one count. DNA of the CDR3: TGTGCCAGTTCCGACAGGGCCACCGGGGAGCTGTTTTTT. Translation gives CASSDRATGELFF. The rearrangement joins TRBV19 to TRBJ2-2; 7 nucleotides align to TRBD1. The CDR3 totals 13 residues. Germline V gene sequence: CDR1 LNHDA, CDR2 SQIVND (reference sequence). J gave up 4 bases and V 8 bases, and 4 bases lay outside the gene matches.

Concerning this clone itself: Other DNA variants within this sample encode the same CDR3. The CDR3 is CASSEVSTDTQYF. The CDR3 nucleotides are TGTGCCAGCAGTGAAGTGTCGACAGATACGCAGTATTTT. The J gene is TRBJ2-3, the V gene TRBV6-1; D unresolved. This CDR3 contains 13 residues. Trimming took off 1 base at V and 3 bases at J, with 5 bases between the two ends. Germline V gives CDR1 MNHNS, CDR2 SASEGT.

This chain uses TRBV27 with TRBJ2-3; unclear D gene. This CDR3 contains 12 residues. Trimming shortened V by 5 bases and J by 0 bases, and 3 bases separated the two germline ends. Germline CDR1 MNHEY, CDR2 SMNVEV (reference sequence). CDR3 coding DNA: TGTGCCAGCAGTCCAAGCACAGATACGCAGTATTTT. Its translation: CASSPSTDTQYF.

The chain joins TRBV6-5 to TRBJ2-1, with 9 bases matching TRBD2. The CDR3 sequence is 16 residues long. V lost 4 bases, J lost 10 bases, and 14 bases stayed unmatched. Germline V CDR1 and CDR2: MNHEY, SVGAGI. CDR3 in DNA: TGTGCCAGCAGTTCCATAGCGGGAGAATTTTCGTCGGAGCAGTTCTTC. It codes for CASSSIAGEFSSEQFF.

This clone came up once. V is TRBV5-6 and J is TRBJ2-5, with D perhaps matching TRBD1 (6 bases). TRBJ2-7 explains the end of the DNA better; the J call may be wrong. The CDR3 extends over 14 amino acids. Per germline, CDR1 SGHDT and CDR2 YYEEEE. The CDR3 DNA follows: TGTGCCAGCAGCTTCGGCAGGGGCACGTACGAGCAGTACTTC. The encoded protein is CASSFGRGTYEQYF.

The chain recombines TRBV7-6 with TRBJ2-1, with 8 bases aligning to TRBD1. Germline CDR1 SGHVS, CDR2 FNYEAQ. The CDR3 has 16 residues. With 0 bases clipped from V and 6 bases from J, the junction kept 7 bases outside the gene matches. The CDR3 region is CASSLATGGGLNEQFF. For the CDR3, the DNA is TGTGCCAGCAGCTTAGCCACAGGGGGTGGACTCAATGAGCAGTTCTTC.

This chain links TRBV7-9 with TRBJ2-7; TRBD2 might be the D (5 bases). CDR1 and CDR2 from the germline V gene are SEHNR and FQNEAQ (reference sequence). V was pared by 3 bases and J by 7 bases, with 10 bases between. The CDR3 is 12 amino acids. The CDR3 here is CASSFPGDEQYF. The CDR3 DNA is TGTGCCAGCAGCTTTCCCGGGGATGAGCAGTACTTC.

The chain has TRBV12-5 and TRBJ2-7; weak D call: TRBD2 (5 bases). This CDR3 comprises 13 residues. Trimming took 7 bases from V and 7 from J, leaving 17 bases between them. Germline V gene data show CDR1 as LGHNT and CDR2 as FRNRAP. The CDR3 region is CASALPPGGEQYF. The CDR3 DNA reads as TGTGCTAGTGCCCTCCCCCCCGGCGGGGAGCAGTACTTC.

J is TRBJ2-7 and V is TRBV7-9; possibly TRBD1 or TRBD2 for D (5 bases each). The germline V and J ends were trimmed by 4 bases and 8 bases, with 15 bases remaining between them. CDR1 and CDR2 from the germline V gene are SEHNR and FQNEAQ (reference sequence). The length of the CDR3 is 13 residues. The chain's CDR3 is CASSWDLPGKQYF. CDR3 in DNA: TGTGCCAGCAGCTGGGACCTCCCGGGGAAGCAGTACTTC.

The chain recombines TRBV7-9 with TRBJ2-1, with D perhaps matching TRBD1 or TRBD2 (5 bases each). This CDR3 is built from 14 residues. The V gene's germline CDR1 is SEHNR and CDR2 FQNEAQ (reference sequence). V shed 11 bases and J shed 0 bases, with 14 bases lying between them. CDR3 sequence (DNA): TGTGCCGCAGGGACCCAGTCCTCCTACAATGAGCAGTTCTTC. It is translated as CAAGTQSSYNEQFF.

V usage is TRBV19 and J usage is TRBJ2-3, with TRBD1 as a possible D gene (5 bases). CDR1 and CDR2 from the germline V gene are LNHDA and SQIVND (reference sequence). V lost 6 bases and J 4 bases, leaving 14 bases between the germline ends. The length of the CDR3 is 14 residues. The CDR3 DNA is TGTGCCAGTAGCCTCGGCCAGGGCGCAGATACGCAGTATTTT. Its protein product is CASSLGQGADTQYF. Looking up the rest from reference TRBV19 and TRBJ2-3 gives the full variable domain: DGGITQSPKYLFRKEGQNVTLSCEQNLNHDAMYWYRQDPGQGLRLIYYSQIVNDFQKGDIAEGYSVSREKKESFPLTVTSAQKNPTAFYLCASSLGQGADTQYFGPGTRLTVL.

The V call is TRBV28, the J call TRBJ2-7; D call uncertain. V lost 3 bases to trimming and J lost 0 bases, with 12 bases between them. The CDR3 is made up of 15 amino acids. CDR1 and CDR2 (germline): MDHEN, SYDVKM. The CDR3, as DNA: TGTGCCAGCAGTTTTAGGATCCACAGCTCCTACGAGCAGTACTTC. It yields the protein CASSFRIHSSYEQYF.